This T cell receptor beta chain comes out of a study of blood T cells in healthy people across ages. Study-wide points: Investigators viewed diversity estimates from one million T cells as underestimates, the study reported.

On this clonotype: Its antigen is undetermined.

The CDR3 totals 15 residues. Germline values: CDR1 SEHNR, CDR2 FQNEAQ (reference sequence). A sample-barcoded 5' primer and a J-beta primer mix were used in a second PCR of about 7 to 12 cycles. TCRdb reprocessed the 5' RACE reads via MiXCR and lists one record per CDR3 protein. The table has about 400,000 distinct CDR3 sequences, approximately 52% seen once. The clonotype comes from a man aged 55 to 70 in good health. V is TRBV7-9 and J is TRBJ2-5; TRBD2 agrees at 7 bases. The end of the DNA aligns better with TRBJ2-7, so the J call may be wrong. Sequenced sample: blood. CDR3 DNA sequence: TGTGCCAGCAGCCGATCCGGGACGGGGACTAACGAGCAGTACTTC. Its translation: CASSRSGTGTNEQYF.